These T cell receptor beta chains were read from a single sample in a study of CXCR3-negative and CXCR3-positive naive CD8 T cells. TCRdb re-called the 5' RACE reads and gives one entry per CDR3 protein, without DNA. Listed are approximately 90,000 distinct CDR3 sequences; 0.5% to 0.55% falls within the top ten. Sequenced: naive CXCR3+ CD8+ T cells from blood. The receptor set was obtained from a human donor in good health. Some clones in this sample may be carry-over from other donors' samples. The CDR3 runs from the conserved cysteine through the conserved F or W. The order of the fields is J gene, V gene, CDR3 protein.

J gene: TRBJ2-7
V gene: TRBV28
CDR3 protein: CASSSHPLNPPYF

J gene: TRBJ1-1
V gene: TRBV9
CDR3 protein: CASSPSDSPWGRAFF

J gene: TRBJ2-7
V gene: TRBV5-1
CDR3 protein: CASIGGPSYEQYF

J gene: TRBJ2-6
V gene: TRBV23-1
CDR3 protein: CASSRGANVLTF

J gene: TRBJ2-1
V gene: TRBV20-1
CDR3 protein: CSARDSGGNEQFF

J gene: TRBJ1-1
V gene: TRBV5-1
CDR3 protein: CASSTGPGTEAFF

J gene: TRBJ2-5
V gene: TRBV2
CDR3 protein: CASILWGVTQETQYF

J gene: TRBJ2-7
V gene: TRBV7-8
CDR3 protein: CASSSTEGQAPSYEQYF

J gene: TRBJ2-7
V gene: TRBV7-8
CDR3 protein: CASSLQGIYEQYF

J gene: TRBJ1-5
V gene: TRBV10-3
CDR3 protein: CAISPDSYNQPQHF

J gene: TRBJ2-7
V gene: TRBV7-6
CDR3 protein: CASGVRTGPDEQYF

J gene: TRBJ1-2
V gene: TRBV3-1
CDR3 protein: CASSPGQSYGYTF

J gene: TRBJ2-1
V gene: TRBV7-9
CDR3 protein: CASSLLEIHNEQFF

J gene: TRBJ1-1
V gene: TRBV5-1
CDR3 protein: CASSIRDRGRFGEAFF

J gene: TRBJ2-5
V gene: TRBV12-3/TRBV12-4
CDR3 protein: CASSSFAGETQYF

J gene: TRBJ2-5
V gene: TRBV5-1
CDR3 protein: CASSLRDRTRETQYF

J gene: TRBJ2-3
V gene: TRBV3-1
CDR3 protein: CASSPGGEADTQYF

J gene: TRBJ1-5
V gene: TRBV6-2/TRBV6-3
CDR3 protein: CASSYSSENQPQHF

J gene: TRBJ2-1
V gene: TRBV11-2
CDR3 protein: CASSFQYGTDYNEQFF

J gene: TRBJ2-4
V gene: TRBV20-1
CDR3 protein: CSAGTGINIQYF

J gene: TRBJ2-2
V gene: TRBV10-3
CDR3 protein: CAISESGPNTGELFF

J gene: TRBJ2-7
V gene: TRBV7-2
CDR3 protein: CASSSEPPYEQYF

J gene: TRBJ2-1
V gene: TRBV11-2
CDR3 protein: CASSLSGGAANEQFF

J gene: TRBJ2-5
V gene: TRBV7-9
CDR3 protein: CASSPSGRLETQYF

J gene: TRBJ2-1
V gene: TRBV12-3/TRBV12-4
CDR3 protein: CASSIQGGGAYNEQFF

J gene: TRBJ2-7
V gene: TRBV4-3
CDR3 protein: CASSQGPGKTVSYEQYF

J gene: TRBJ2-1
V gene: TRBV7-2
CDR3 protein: CASSPDAFTSYNEQFF

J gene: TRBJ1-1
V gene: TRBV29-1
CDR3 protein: CSVEARGVHEAFF

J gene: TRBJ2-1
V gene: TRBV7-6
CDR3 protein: CASGYPTPQRGSYNEQFF

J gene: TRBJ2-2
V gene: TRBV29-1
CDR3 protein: CSASGTAGELFF

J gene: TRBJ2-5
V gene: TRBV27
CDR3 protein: CASSFSTSGGEETQYF

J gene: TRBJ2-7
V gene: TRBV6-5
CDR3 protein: CASSYSTLMGNYEQYF

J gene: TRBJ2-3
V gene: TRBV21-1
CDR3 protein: CASPGRYTQYF

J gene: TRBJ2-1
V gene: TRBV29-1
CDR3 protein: CSVELYNEQFF

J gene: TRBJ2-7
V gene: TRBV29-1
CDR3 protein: CSVEVRSYEQYF

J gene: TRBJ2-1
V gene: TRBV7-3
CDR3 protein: CASSASGPLFNEQFF

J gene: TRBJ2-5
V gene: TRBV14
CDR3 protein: CASSLGGYGGTQYF

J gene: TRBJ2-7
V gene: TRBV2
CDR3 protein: CASSRSRDLKDEQYF

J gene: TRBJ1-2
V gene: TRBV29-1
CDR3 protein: CSFEVSPNYGYTF

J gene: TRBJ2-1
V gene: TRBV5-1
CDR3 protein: CASSLAGREREQFF

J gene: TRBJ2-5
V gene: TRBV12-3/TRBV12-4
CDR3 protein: CASSLGRGETQYF

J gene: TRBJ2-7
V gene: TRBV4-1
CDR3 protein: CASSQAPPGTYEQYF

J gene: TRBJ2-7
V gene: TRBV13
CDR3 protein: CASSGGSGASTYEQYF

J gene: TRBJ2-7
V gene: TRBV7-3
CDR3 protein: CASSPTGPLAAYEQYF

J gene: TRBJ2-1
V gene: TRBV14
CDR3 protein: CASSLFFDGSEQFF

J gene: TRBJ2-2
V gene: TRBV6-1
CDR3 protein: CASSEGQGKAGELFF

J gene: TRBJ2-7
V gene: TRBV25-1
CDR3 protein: CASSEIGGIGTVYEQYF

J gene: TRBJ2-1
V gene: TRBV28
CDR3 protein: CASSLEGDYQNYNEQFF

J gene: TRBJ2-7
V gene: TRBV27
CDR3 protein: CASSPNWQGAWAYEQYF

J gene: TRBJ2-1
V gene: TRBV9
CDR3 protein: CASSVERGSYNEQFF

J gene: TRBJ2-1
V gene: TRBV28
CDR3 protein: CASSPNPSTSGRTYNEQFF

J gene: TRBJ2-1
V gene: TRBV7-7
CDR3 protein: CASSWREGDEQFF

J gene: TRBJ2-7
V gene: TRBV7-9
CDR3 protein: CASSVGSYEQYF

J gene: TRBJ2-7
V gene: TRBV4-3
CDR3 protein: CASSQLREYEQYF

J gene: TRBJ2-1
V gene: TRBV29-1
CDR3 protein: CSIVRSTGQGGDEQFF